Presented here are 18 T cell receptor beta chains from one specimen sequenced in a study of siplizumab effects on memory and regulatory T cells. The repertoire was sequenced with immunoSEQ multiplex PCR; TCRdb's copy has only in-frame clones and lacks some. Among roughly 56,000 clones listed, approximately 93% were seen once. The material sequenced was CD8+ T cells sorted from blood. The origin of the receptors is a human donor in good health.

This CDR3 reads CASSLEQGAGTEAFF. The CDR3 DNA sequence: TGCGCCAGCAGCTTGGAACAGGGGGCAGGCACTGAAGCTTTCTTT. The chain combines TRBV5-1 with TRBJ1-1; 9 nucleotides line up with TRBD1. V lost 0 bases, J lost 4 bases, and 4 bases stayed unmatched. The CDR3 extends over 15 amino acids. Germline V gene lookup returns CDR1 SGHRS and CDR2 YFSETQ.

The chain carries TRBV13 and TRBJ2-1; maybe TRBD2 (6 bases). Germline CDR1 PRHDT, CDR2 FYEKMQ (reference sequence). The V end lost 5 bases, the J end lost 5 bases, and 16 bases lay between the germline ends. The CDR3 loop spans 15 amino acids. CDR3 amino acids: CASSPSPRTNNEQFF. In DNA form, the CDR3 reads TGTGCCAGCAGCCCCTCCCCTAGGACTAACAATGAGCAGTTCTTC.

The J gene is TRBJ2-1, the V gene TRBV19, with 11 bases fitting TRBD2. The germline CDR1 and CDR2 sequences are LNHDA and SQIVND (reference sequence). The CDR3 is 17 amino acids. V was pared by 3 bases and J by 0 bases, with 4 bases of the junction left unmatched. The CDR3 nucleotides read TGTGCCAGTAGTATTACTAGCGGGGGAAACTCCTACAATGAGCAGTTCTTC. Its translation is CASSITSGGNSYNEQFF.

In this sample, this clone turned up once. The V gene is TRBV10-2, the J gene TRBJ1-2; D unresolved. CDR1 is WSHSY, CDR2 SAAADI, per germline. The V gene lost 4 bases and the J gene lost 5 bases, with 14 bases spanning the gap. CDR3 length: 14 amino acids. The CDR3 loop is CASSGLGLAYGYTF. The CDR3 nucleotides are TGCGCCAGCAGTGGATTAGGTTTGGCTTATGGCTACACCTTC.

For this clone: Other DNA sequences within the sample encode an identical CDR3. The gene calls are TRBV29-1 and TRBJ2-7; D tentatively reads TRBD1 or TRBD2 (5 bases each). The CDR3 is 13 amino acids. Trimming took off 6 bases at V and 3 bases at J, with 15 bases between the two ends. The germline V gene encodes CDR1 SQVTM and CDR2 ANQGSEA. CDR3 DNA sequence: TGCAGCGTAGACTACACAGGAAACTACGAGCAGTACTTC. Amino acids: CSVDYTGNYEQYF.

J is TRBJ1-2 and V is TRBV7-2; D call uncertain. CDR3 length equals 13 residues. The V gene lost 6 bases and the J gene lost 1 base, with 9 bases spanning the gap. Germline V gene sequence: CDR1 SGHTA, CDR2 FQGNSA. This chain's CDR3 is CASSGRVNYGYTF. The CDR3 DNA reads TGTGCCAGCAGTGGGCGAGTTAACTATGGCTACACCTTC.

The chain joins TRBV6-6 to TRBJ1-2; no reliable D call. From germline, CDR1 is MNHNY and CDR2 SVGAGI (reference sequence). Trimming cost V 7 bases and J 0 bases, with 12 bases left between them. This CDR3 is built from 14 residues. The CDR3 bases are TGTGCCAGCACTGCCCATCCCTCTAACTATGGCTACACCTTC. Translation: CASTAHPSNYGYTF.

The chain uses TRBV7-8 and TRBJ2-7; 12 bases agree with TRBD2. There are 20 residues in the CDR3. The germline V gene has CDR1 SGHVS and CDR2 FQNEAQ. The J segment lost 1 base and the V segment lost 2 bases, leaving 15 bases of the junction unmatched. CDR3 DNA sequence: TGTGCCAGCAGCTTACCCTCGGACAGGGCGACTAGCGGGGGTTCCTACGAGCAGTACTTC. This gives the protein CASSLPSDRATSGGSYEQYF.

This clone is a singleton in its sample. The chain joins TRBV6-5 to TRBJ2-5; D is possibly TRBD2 (5 bases). Between the trimmed V and J ends, which lost 6 bases and 2 bases, there was a span of 10 bases. Germline V lookup: CDR1 MNHEY, CDR2 SVGAGI. The CDR3 totals 13 residues. This chain's CDR3 is CASRERSQETQYF. CDR3 DNA: TGTGCCAGCAGGGAGCGGAGTCAAGAGACCCAGTACTTC.

The chain recombines TRBV4-3 with TRBJ2-2; 9 bases fit TRBD1. Trimming took 4 bases from V and 3 from J; bases not matched to a gene: 15. This CDR3 contains 19 residues. Germline values: CDR1 LGHNA, CDR2 YSLEER. CDR3 in amino acids: CASSPSILRQGVDTGELFF. As DNA, the CDR3 is TGCGCCAGCAGCCCGTCAATTCTCCGACAGGGGGTTGACACCGGGGAGCTGTTTTTT.

V gene TRBV28 combines with J gene TRBJ2-1, with 12 bases matching TRBD2. The CDR3 has 15 residues. V shed 2 bases and J 4 bases; nucleotides not matched to a gene: 0. Germline V gene sequence: CDR1 MDHEN, CDR2 SYDVKM. CDR3 protein: CASSLGTSGYNEQFF. The CDR3, as DNA: TGTGCCAGCAGTTTAGGGACTAGCGGGTACAATGAGCAGTTCTTC.

This chain joins TRBV7-9 and TRBJ2-3; 7 bases align to TRBD2. This CDR3 is built from 16 residues. CDR1 SEHNR and CDR2 FQNEAQ come from the germline V gene (reference sequence). With V trimmed by 5 bases and J by 2 bases, 10 bases remained unmatched. For the CDR3, the DNA is TGTGCCAGCAGCGGGCCGCTAGCGGCCCCCACAGATACGCAGTATTTT. Translated: CASSGPLAAPTDTQYF.

The chain is built from TRBV7-8 and TRBJ2-7; a weak D match, TRBD1 (6 bases). Trimming pared 1 base from V and 2 bases from J, leaving 9 bases between. The CDR3 spans 14 residues. Looked up from germline, CDR1 is SGHVS and CDR2 is FQNEAQ. The CDR3 bases are TGTGCCAGCAGCTTAGTTGGACAGACCTACGAGCAGTACTTC. It specifies CASSLVGQTYEQYF.

The genes are TRBV9 and TRBJ1-2, with TRBD1 as a possible D gene (6 bases). Germline V gives CDR1 SGDLS, CDR2 YYNGEE. V lost 0 bases to trimming and J lost 3 bases, with 9 bases between them. The CDR3 length is 14 residues. The CDR3: CASSVGGGDYGYTF. CDR3 DNA: TGTGCCAGCAGCGTAGGTGGGGGCGACTATGGCTACACCTTC.

The chain is built from TRBV21-1 and TRBJ2-7; the D call in the table, TRBD2, was not verified against the DNA. TRBV21-1 is classified as a pseudogene. The CDR3 contains 13 residues. The CDR3 protein is CASSKGYSNEQYF. CDR3 sequence (DNA): TGTGCCAGCAGCAAAGGGTACTCCAACGAGCAGTACTTC.

J is TRBJ2-7 and V is TRBV29-1; 7 bases align to TRBD2. The CDR3 totals 13 residues. The V and J ends lost 6 bases and 3 bases, in that order; junction bases with no gene match: 8. Germline CDR1 SQVTM, CDR2 ANQGSEA. The CDR3 nucleotides read TGCAGCGTGGGTCAAGGCGGGGGCTACGAGCAGTACTTC. Its protein product is CSVGQGGGYEQYF.

This chain joins TRBV7-9 and TRBJ2-5; TRBD1 is a possible D gene (6 bases). Germline V gives CDR1 SEHNR, CDR2 FQNEAQ (reference sequence). The V end was cut by 1 base, the J end by 4 bases, with 16 bases between. This CDR3 is 16 amino acids long. CDR3 loop: CASSLGAVQGGETQYF. Here the CDR3 DNA reads TGTGCCAGCAGCTTAGGAGCCGTACAGGGTGGAGAGACCCAGTACTTC.

This chain links TRBV6-5 with TRBJ2-1; the match to TRBD2 covers 8 bases. Trimming at V came to 5 bases and at J to 9 bases, leaving 6 bases not matched to a gene. The germline V gene encodes CDR1 MNHEY and CDR2 SVGAGI. CDR3 length: 13 amino acids. The CDR3 region has the DNA TGTGCCAGCAGTGGAGCGGGAGCCAGTGAGCAGTTCTTC. Protein: CASSGAGASEQFF.